What follows are 9 T cell receptor beta chains derived from one specimen sequenced in a study of control samples from healthy donors and cancer patients. Here immunoSEQ multiplex PCR was the method, and the copy in TCRdb shows in-frame clones only, minus some. In the table there are approximately 150,000 clones, around nine tenths of which are singletons. The sequenced sample consisted of blood. All receptors derive from a man younger than 35 in good health.

V and J are TRBV7-2 and TRBJ1-5; D possibly corresponds to TRBD1 (5 bases). V was cut by 1 base and J by 3 bases, with 10 bases left in between. The CDR3 is 15 residues long. Germline V gene data show CDR1 as SGHTA and CDR2 as FQGNSA. CDR3: CASSLDAGYNQPQHF. The CDR3 region has the DNA TGTGCCAGCAGCTTAGATGCAGGGTACAATCAGCCCCAGCATTTT.

This chain uses TRBV6-2 or TRBV6-3 with TRBJ2-7; TRBD1 matches 9 bases. Germline V gene sequence: CDR1 MNHEY, CDR2 SVGEGT. The CDR3 covers 15 residues. Unmatched junction bases numbered 13, after V lost 6 bases and J lost 7 bases. The CDR3 coding sequence is TGTGCCAGCAGCGTTTTCCCGGGACAGGGAGGGGAGCAGTACTTC. This codes for CASSVFPGQGGEQYF.

This rearrangement joins TRBV30 to TRBJ2-2; perhaps TRBD2 as D (5 bases). The CDR3 spans 17 residues. Per germline, CDR1 GTSNPN and CDR2 SVGIG (reference sequence). Trimming pared 0 bases from V and 4 bases from J, leaving 18 bases between. The CDR3 region has the DNA TGTGCCTGGAGTGTCTCCGCGGGCCTCATCCCCACCGGGGAGCTGTTTTTT. This sequence encodes CAWSVSAGLIPTGELFF.

This chain connects TRBV7-2 to TRBJ1-2, with D uncertain. CDR1 and CDR2 (germline): SGHTA, FQGNSA. Trimming left V 3 bases short and J 4 bases short, with 15 bases between. The CDR3 has 15 amino acids. CDR3 sequence reads: CASSFNSGIGYGYTF. As DNA, the CDR3 is TGTGCCAGCAGCTTTAATTCCGGGATAGGCTATGGCTACACCTTC.

The rearrangement joins TRBV4-1 to TRBJ2-3; D might be TRBD1 or TRBD2, each matching 7 bases. The CDR3 length is 17 residues. Germline values: CDR1 MGHRA, CDR2 YSYEKL. Trimming pared 0 bases from V and 6 bases from J, leaving 19 bases between. The CDR3 DNA sequence: TGCGCCAGCAGCCAAGATGGGGGCAGGGGGGGTCCCGATACGCAGTATTTT. Amino acid sequence: CASSQDGGRGGPDTQYF.

The V and J genes are TRBV12-3 or TRBV12-4 and TRBJ2-1, with unresolved D. Between the trimmed V and J ends, which lost 1 base and 9 bases, there was a span of 7 bases. The CDR3 consists of 12 residues. CDR3 sequence reads: CASSLGEFEQFF. CDR3 DNA: TGTGCCAGCAGTTTAGGAGAGTTTGAGCAGTTCTTC.

The rearrangement uses TRBV5-4 and TRBJ2-6; unclear D gene. With 0 bases removed from V and 0 bases from J, the gap between germline ends came to 4 bases. Germline-derived CDR1 and CDR2 are SGHNT and YYREEE (reference sequence). CDR3 size: 15 residues. The CDR3 region has the DNA TGTGCCAGCAGCTTGGGGGTCTCTGGGGCCAACGTCCTGACTTTC. This codes for CASSLGVSGANVLTF. Filled out from reference TRBV5-4 and TRBJ2-6, the complete variable domain reads ETGVTQSPTHLIKTRGQQVTLRCSSQSGHNTVSWYQQALGQGPQFIFQYYREEENGRGNFPPRFSGLQFPNYSSELNVNALELDDSALYLCASSLGVSGANVLTFGAGSRLTVL.

J is TRBJ1-2 and V is TRBV6-4; D possibly corresponds to TRBD1 (6 bases). V was pared by 6 bases and J by 4 bases, with 12 bases between. Germline lookup yields CDR1 MRHNA and CDR2 SNTAGT. The CDR3 extends over 13 amino acids. The CDR3 DNA reads as TGTGCCAGCAGCGCCACAGGGAGCTATGGCTACACCTTC. Its translation: CASSATGSYGYTF.

The chain links TRBV13 to TRBJ1-4; D not resolved. The CDR3 spans 15 residues. V was trimmed by 0 bases and J by 6 bases, leaving 11 bases between them. Per the germline V gene, CDR1 is PRHDT and CDR2 is FYEKMQ (reference sequence). The CDR3 region has the DNA TGTGCCAGCAGCTTAGGCACACGCGGAGATGAAAAACTGTTTTTT. Translation: CASSLGTRGDEKLFF. The entire variable domain, with the rest obtained from reference TRBV13 and TRBJ1-4, is as follows: AAGVIQSPRHLIKEKRETATLKCYPIPRHDTVYWYQQGPGQDPQFLISFYEKMQSDKGSIPDRFSAQQFSDYHSELNMSSLELGDSALYFCASSLGTRGDEKLFFGSGTQLSVL.